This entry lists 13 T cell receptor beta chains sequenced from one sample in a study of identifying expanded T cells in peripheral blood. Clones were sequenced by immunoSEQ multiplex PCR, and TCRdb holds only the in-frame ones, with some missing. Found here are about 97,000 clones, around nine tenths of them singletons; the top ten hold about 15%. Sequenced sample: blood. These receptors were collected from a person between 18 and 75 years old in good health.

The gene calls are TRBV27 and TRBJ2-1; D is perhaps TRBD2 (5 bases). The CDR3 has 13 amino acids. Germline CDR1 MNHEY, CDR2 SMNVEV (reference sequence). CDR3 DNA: TGTCAAACCGGGATGGGCGCCTACAATGAGCAGTTCTTC. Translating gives CQTGMGAYNEQFF.

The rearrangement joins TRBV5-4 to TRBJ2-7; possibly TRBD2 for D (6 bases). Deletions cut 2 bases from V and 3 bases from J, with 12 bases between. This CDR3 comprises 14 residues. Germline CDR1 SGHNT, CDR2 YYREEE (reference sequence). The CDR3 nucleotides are TGTGCCAGCAGCTTATCGGGAGCTCACTACGAGCAGTACTTC. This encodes CASSLSGAHYEQYF.

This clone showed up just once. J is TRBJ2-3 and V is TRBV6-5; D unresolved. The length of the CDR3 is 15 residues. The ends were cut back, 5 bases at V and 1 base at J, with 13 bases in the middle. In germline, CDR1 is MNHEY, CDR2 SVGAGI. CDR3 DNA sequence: TGTGCCAGCAGTCTATTTCAATGGGGCACAGATACGCAGTATTTT. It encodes CASSLFQWGTDTQYF.

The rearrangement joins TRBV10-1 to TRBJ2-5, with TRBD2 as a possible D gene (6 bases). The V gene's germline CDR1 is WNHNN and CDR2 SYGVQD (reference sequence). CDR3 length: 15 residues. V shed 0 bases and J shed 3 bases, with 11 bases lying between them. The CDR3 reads CASSESIGGKETQYF. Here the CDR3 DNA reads TGCGCCAGCAGTGAGTCGATTGGCGGGAAAGAGACCCAGTACTTC.

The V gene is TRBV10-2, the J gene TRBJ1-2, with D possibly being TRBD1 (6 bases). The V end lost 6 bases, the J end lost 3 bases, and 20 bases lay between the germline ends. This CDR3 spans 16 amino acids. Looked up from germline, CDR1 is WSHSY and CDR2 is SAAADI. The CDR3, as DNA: TGCGCCAGCAGCGAGACAGTTACAGGGTTTGACTATGGCTACACCTTC. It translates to CASSETVTGFDYGYTF.

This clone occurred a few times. DNA for the CDR3: TGTGCCAGCAGCGTGGGGATGATAATACCGAAGAACACTGAAGCTTTCTTT. Its protein is CASSVGMIIPKNTEAFF. The chain is built from TRBV9 and TRBJ1-1; unclear D gene. The CDR3 is made up of 17 amino acids. Germline assignment: CDR1 SGDLS and CDR2 YYNGEE. The V end was cut by 2 bases, the J end by 1 base, with 18 bases between.

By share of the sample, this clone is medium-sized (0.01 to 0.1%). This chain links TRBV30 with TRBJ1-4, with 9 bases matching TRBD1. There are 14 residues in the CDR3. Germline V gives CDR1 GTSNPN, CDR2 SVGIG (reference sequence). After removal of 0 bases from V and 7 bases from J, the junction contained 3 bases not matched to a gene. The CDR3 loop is CAWSVLQGAEKLFF. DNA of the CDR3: TGTGCCTGGAGTGTACTACAGGGGGCTGAAAAACTGTTTTTT.

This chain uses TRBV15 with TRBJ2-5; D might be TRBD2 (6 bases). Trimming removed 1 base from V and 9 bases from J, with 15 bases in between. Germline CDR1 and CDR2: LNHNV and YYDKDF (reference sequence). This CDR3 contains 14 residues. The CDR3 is CATSRGGDGGAQYF. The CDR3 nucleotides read TGTGCCACCAGCAGAGGAGGCGACGGAGGGGCCCAGTACTTC.

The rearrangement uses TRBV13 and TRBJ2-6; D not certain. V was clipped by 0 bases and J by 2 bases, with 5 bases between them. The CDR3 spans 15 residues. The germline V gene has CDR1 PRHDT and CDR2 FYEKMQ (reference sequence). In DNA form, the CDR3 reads TGTGCCAGCAGCTTAGGGGGTCCTGGGGCCAACGTCCTGACTTTC. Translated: CASSLGGPGANVLTF.

This chain's CDR3 is CASSTWDRGSQETQYF. The CDR3 bases are TGTGCCAGTAGTACCTGGGACAGGGGGTCACAAGAGACCCAGTACTTC. The chain recombines TRBV19 with TRBJ2-5, with 11 bases fitting TRBD1. With V trimmed by 4 bases and J by 2 bases, 6 bases remained unmatched. This CDR3 spans 16 amino acids. Germline CDR1 reads LNHDA; CDR2 reads SQIVND (reference sequence). Looking up the rest from reference TRBV19 and TRBJ2-5 gives the full variable domain: DGGITQSPKYLFRKEGQNVTLSCEQNLNHDAMYWYRQDPGQGLRLIYYSQIVNDFQKGDIAEGYSVSREKKESFPLTVTSAQKNPTAFYLCASSTWDRGSQETQYFGPGTRLLVL.

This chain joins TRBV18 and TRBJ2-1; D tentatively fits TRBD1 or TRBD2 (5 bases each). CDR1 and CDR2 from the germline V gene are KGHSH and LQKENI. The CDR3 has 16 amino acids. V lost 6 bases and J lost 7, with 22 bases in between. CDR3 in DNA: TGTGCCAGCTCCCCTTTTCCGTCGGGACGGAAAAATGAGCAGTTCTTC. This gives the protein CASSPFPSGRKNEQFF. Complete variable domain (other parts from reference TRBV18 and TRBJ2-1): NAGVMQNPRHLVRRRGQEARLRCSPMKGHSHVYWYRQLPEEGLKFMVYLQKENIIDESGMPKERFSAEFPKEGPSILRIQQVVRGDSAAYFCASSPFPSGRKNEQFFGPGTRLTVL.

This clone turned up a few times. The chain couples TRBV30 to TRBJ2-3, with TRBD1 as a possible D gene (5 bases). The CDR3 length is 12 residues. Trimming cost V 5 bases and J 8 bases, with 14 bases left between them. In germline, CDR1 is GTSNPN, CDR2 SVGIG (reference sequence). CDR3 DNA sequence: TGTGCCTGGGCGAGGAGTGGGGCTACGCAGTATTTT. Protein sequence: CAWARSGATQYF. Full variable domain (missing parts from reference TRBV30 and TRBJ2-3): SQTIHQWPATLVQPVGSPLSLECTVEGTSNPNLYWYRQAAGRGLQLLFYSVGIGQISSEVPQNLSASRPQDRQFILSSKKLLLSDSGFYLCAWARSGATQYFGPGTRLTVL.

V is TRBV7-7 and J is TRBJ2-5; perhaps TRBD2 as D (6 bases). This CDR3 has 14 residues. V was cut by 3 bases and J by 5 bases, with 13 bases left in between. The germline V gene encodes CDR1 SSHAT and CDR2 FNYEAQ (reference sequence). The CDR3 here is CASSFTGGLETQYF. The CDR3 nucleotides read TGTGCCAGCAGCTTTACAGGAGGGTTGGAGACCCAGTACTTC.